This T cell receptor beta chain was sequenced in a study of control samples from healthy donors and cancer patients. Some clones are missing from TCRdb's copy, which holds only in-frame ones; the method was immunoSEQ multiplex PCR. The sample includes approximately 69,000 clones, approximately 90% of them seen just once. CDR3 length equals 15 residues. V was trimmed by 4 bases and J by 4 bases, leaving 17 bases between them. Germline V gene lookup returns CDR1 SGHRS and CDR2 YFSETQ. The sequence was collected from a man aged 60 to 69 with colorectal cancer. The chain carries TRBV5-1 and TRBJ2-5; either TRBD1 or TRBD2 may fit D (5 bases each). Sequenced: PBMCs. CDR3 loop: CASSPADPGPETQYF. CDR3 bases: TGCGCCAGCAGCCCCGCGGACCCGGGGCCAGAGACCCAGTACTTC.